Following are 32 T cell receptor beta chains from one sample sequenced in a study of blood T cells in healthy people across ages. Combining a sample-barcoded 5' primer with a J-beta primer mix, a second PCR ran for roughly 7 to 12 cycles. One entry per CDR3 protein results from TCRdb running MiXCR on the 5' RACE reads. Here the sample spans around 1,900,000 distinct CDR3 sequences, about two fifths being singletons. What was sequenced was blood. The receptor source for this set is a human donor in good health.

This clonotype has more than one count but fewer than ten. V gene TRBV6-6 combines with J gene TRBJ1-2; unclear D gene. The V gene's germline CDR1 is MNHNY and CDR2 SVGAGI (reference sequence). V lost 4 bases to trimming and J lost 8 bases, with 14 bases between them. This CDR3 is built from 13 residues. The CDR3 DNA reads TGTGCCAGCAGTTTATTGGGAGGCTGGGGCTACACCTTC. It codes for CASSLLGGWGYTF.

This clonotype was counted only a few times. CDR3 sequence (DNA): TGCAGCGCCTCTCGGACTAGCGGGGACCAAGAGACCCAGTACTTC. Amino acids: CSASRTSGDQETQYF. The J gene is TRBJ2-5, the V gene TRBV29-1; TRBD2 matches 12 bases. Germline V gene data show CDR1 as SQVTM and CDR2 as ANQGSEA. The CDR3 runs to 15 residues. Trimming at V came to 7 bases and at J to 0 bases, leaving 6 bases not matched to a gene.

The chain employs TRBV6-4 and TRBJ2-3; D ambiguous. Between the trimmed V and J ends, which lost 4 bases and 4 bases, there was a span of 15 bases. Germline V gene sequence: CDR1 MRHNA, CDR2 SNTAGT. CDR3 length equals 15 residues. CDR3 sequence: CASSGSRTGADTQYF. DNA for the CDR3: TGTGCCAGCAGTGGGTCTCGGACGGGCGCAGATACGCAGTATTTT.

The chain carries TRBV29-1 and TRBJ2-5; D remains ambiguous. CDR3 length: 10 amino acids. Germline CDR1 SQVTM, CDR2 ANQGSEA. The CDR3 bases are TGCAGTGGTAGGCAAGAGACCCAGTACTTC. It specifies CSGRQETQYF.

This clonotype was seen only a few times. The chain employs TRBV4-1 and TRBJ1-4; 9 nucleotides align to TRBD1. Unmatched junction bases numbered 5, after V lost 7 bases and J lost 5 bases. Germline assignment: CDR1 MGHRA and CDR2 YSYEKL. CDR3 length: 14 amino acids. The CDR3 coding sequence is TGCGCCAGCAACCGGGGACAGGGCAATGAAAAACTGTTTTTT. Protein product: CASNRGQGNEKLFF.

V and J are TRBV5-1 and TRBJ1-2; unclear D gene. The CDR3 covers 14 residues. V lost 2 bases to trimming and J lost 1 base, with 9 bases between them. Germline V CDR1 and CDR2: SGHRS, YFSETQ. CDR3 nucleotide sequence: TGCGCCAGCAGCTTCAGTAACCTTAACTATGGCTACACCTTC. This codes for CASSFSNLNYGYTF.

The CDR3 loop reads CASGAGFYEQYF. CDR3 DNA: TGCGCCAGCGGAGCGGGGTTCTACGAGCAGTACTTC. This chain connects TRBV5-1 to TRBJ2-7, with 7 bases matching TRBD2. The CDR3 has 12 residues. CDR1 SGHRS and CDR2 YFSETQ come from the germline V gene. J was trimmed by 3 bases and V by 7 bases; bases with no gene match: 4. Full variable domain (rest looked up from reference TRBV5-1 and TRBJ2-7): KAGVTQTPRYLIKTRGQQVTLSCSPISGHRSVSWYQQTPGQGLQFLFEYFSETQRNKGNFPGRFSGRQFSNSRSEMNVSTLELGDSALYLCASGAGFYEQYFGPGTRLTVT.

The sample holds a few counts of this clonotype. The chain recombines TRBV7-6 with TRBJ2-4; TRBD1 agrees at 8 bases. V shed 6 bases, J shed 13 bases, and the junction held 17 bases outside the gene matches. The CDR3 runs 15 residues. In germline, CDR1 is SGHVS, CDR2 FNYEAQ. The CDR3 sequence: CASSLGQGPLIEQYF. The CDR3 DNA reads TGTGCCAGCAGTCTTGGACAGGGTCCCCTGATAGAGCAGTACTTC.

This clonotype was recorded many times. V gene TRBV4-1 combines with J gene TRBJ1-5, with D tentatively TRBD1 (5 bases). Trimming removed 3 bases at V and 5 bases at J, with 14 bases between. Germline CDR1 reads MGHRA; CDR2 reads YSYEKL. The CDR3 is made up of 15 amino acids. CDR3 sequence (DNA): TGCGCCAGCAGCCATCAGTACAGGATTCATCAGCCCCAGCATTTT. It translates to CASSHQYRIHQPQHF.

There are many counts of this clonotype. This chain links TRBV12-3 or TRBV12-4 with TRBJ1-1; D is perhaps TRBD1 (5 bases). The CDR3 is 12 amino acids. Trimming stripped 6 bases from V and 6 bases from J, with 11 bases between. The CDR3 DNA follows: TGTGCCAGCAGCTTGGGGCAGGCTGAAGCTTTCTTT. Translating gives CASSLGQAEAFF.

In DNA form, the CDR3 reads TGTGCCAGCAGCTTAGGACTAGCGGGCAGTCAAAACATTCAGTACTTC. Its protein is CASSLGLAGSQNIQYF. The chain links TRBV7-2 to TRBJ2-4, with 10 nucleotides matching TRBD2. The junction had 5 bases not matched to a gene; V was cut back by 1 base and J by 5 bases. Germline V CDR1 and CDR2: SGHTA, FQGNSA. The CDR3 length is 16 residues.

The chain links TRBV3-1 to TRBJ2-5; D is perhaps TRBD2 (6 bases). Trimming removed 4 bases at V and 4 bases at J, with 16 bases between. Germline V gene sequence: CDR1 LGHDT, CDR2 YNNKEL (reference sequence). CDR3 length equals 15 residues. The CDR3 nucleotides read TGTGCCAGCAGCCCACAGCGGGCCCTGGGAGAGACCCAGTACTTC. Protein product: CASSPQRALGETQYF.

The chain uses TRBV29-1 and TRBJ2-5; 12 bases fit TRBD2. Germline values: CDR1 SQVTM, CDR2 ANQGSEA. V shed 6 bases, J shed 5 bases, and the junction held 7 bases outside the gene matches. The CDR3 totals 14 residues. CDR3 in DNA: TGCAGCGTACTAGCGGGGGGAATGAGTGAGACCCAGTACTTC. This sequence encodes CSVLAGGMSETQYF.

This chain joins TRBV5-6 and TRBJ2-1; TRBD1 matches 9 bases. The trim removed 0 bases at V and 10 bases at J, leaving 8 bases unmatched. CDR1 and CDR2 (germline): SGHDT, YYEEEE. This CDR3 has 15 residues. The CDR3, as DNA: TGTGCCAGCAGCTTGGGGACAGGGGATCGGAGGGAGCAGTTCTTC. Its translation is CASSLGTGDRREQFF.

The chain is built from TRBV20-1 and TRBJ1-1, with 7 positions matching TRBD1. Germline CDR1 and CDR2: DFQATT and SNEGSKA (reference sequence). Trimming at V came to 8 bases and at J to 1 base, leaving 7 bases not matched to a gene. This CDR3 comprises 13 residues. CDR3 in DNA: TGCAGTAGTTTGACAGGGAGGAACACTGAAGCTTTCTTT. Translating gives CSSLTGRNTEAFF.

The genes are TRBV11-1 and TRBJ2-4, with D perhaps being TRBD1 or TRBD2 (5 bases each). V gave up 2 bases and J gave up 2 bases, with 7 bases separating them. The germline V gene has CDR1 SGHAT and CDR2 FQDESV (reference sequence). The CDR3 is 14 residues long. CDR3 protein: CASSLRGPKNIQYF. The CDR3, as DNA: TGTGCCAGCAGCTTACGGGGACCCAAAAACATTCAGTACTTC.

This rearrangement joins TRBV6-6 to TRBJ2-3, with 12 bases matching TRBD2. Looked up from germline, CDR1 is MNHNY and CDR2 is SVGAGI (reference sequence). This CDR3 has 15 residues. The V segment lost 10 bases and the J segment 0 bases; nucleotides outside the gene matches: 5. CDR3 DNA: TGTGCCACCATACTAGCGGGGGGAAGCACAGATACGCAGTATTTT. Its translation: CATILAGGSTDTQYF.

This clonotype was seen a few times. The chain is built from TRBV29-1 and TRBJ1-4; a possible D gene is TRBD1 (6 bases). The CDR3 sequence is 13 residues long. Germline loops: CDR1 SQVTM, CDR2 ANQGSEA. Trimming took off 7 bases at V and 4 bases at J, with 13 bases between the two ends. The DNA for the CDR3 is TGCAGCGCCCCAGGGGCCAGTAATGAAAAACTGTTTTTT. This gives the protein CSAPGASNEKLFF.

The V gene is TRBV3-1, the J gene TRBJ2-7; TRBD2 might be the D (7 bases). Deletions cut 3 bases from V and 2 bases from J, with 11 bases between. Germline lookup yields CDR1 LGHDT and CDR2 YNNKEL (reference sequence). The CDR3 is 14 amino acids. The CDR3 region is CASSQRGGPYEQYF. The CDR3 DNA reads as TGTGCCAGCAGCCAGAGGGGGGGTCCCTACGAGCAGTACTTC.

This clonotype was found a few times. CDR3 sequence reads: CASSYSRGASGVRDTQYF. The CDR3, as DNA: TGTGCCAGCAGTTACTCGCGTGGGGCTAGCGGGGTGAGAGATACGCAGTATTTT. The chain links TRBV6-5 to TRBJ2-3; TRBD2 matches 9 bases. CDR3 size: 18 residues. The germline V gene has CDR1 MNHEY and CDR2 SVGAGI. V shed 0 bases and J 5 bases; nucleotides not matched to a gene: 12.

This clonotype has just one count. The junction departs from germline at one end; a sequencing error may be responsible. The chain couples TRBV5-6 to TRBJ1-5, with D maybe TRBD1 (5 bases). The CDR3 consists of 16 residues. Germline CDR1 is SGHDT and CDR2 is YYEEEE. CDR3 in amino acids: CASERGGGRSSQPQHF. The CDR3 bases are TGTGCCAGCGAGCGGGGGGGAGGCAGGAGCAGTCAGCCCCAGCATTTT.

This chain uses TRBV7-2 with TRBJ2-5, with D perhaps matching TRBD1 or TRBD2 (7 bases each). The CDR3 spans 14 residues. In germline, CDR1 is SGHTA, CDR2 FQGNSA. V gave up 3 bases and J gave up 7 bases, with 15 bases separating them. CDR3 sequence reads: CASSLNRGGGTQYF. The CDR3 nucleotides read TGTGCCAGCAGCTTGAACAGGGGCGGGGGGACCCAGTACTTC.

The chain carries TRBV20-1 and TRBJ2-7; no definite D call. Germline V gene sequence: CDR1 DFQATT, CDR2 SNEGSKA (reference sequence). The V gene lost 3 bases and the J gene lost 2 bases, with 8 bases spanning the gap. This CDR3 is 12 amino acids long. DNA for the CDR3: TGCAGTGCTAGTGGTCCTCCCTACGAGCAGTACTTC. Translated, it gives CSASGPPYEQYF.

The V call is TRBV6-2 or TRBV6-3, the J call TRBJ2-4, with no clear D. The end of the DNA fits TRBJ2-7 better, so the J call may be wrong. The CDR3 totals 12 residues. Germline lookup yields CDR1 MNHEY and CDR2 SVGEGT. CDR3 DNA sequence: TGTGCCAGCAGTTCAAATTTCCACGAGCAGTACTTC. The encoded protein is CASSSNFHEQYF.

The table lists this clonotype with a count of one. In DNA, the CDR3 is TGTGCCAGCGGTTTTGGGGCAGGATACAATGAGCAGTTCTTC. Translation gives CASGFGAGYNEQFF. This rearrangement joins TRBV6-1 to TRBJ2-1, with D possibly matching TRBD1 (5 bases). This CDR3 spans 14 amino acids. Germline CDR1 and CDR2: MNHNS and SASEGT. V was clipped by 8 bases and J by 4 bases, with 15 bases between them.

The chain is built from TRBV7-6 and TRBJ2-3; 9 positions match TRBD2. The CDR3 is 16 residues long. Germline V CDR1 and CDR2: SGHVS, FNYEAQ. V lost 3 bases, J lost 6 bases, and 10 bases stayed unmatched. The CDR3 bases are TGTGCCAGCAGCTTGAGCGGCGGGGGGGCCACGGATACGCAGTATTTT. Translating it yields CASSLSGGGATDTQYF.

V gene TRBV28 combines with J gene TRBJ2-3, with D possibly matching TRBD2 (6 bases). CDR3 length: 17 residues. V was cut by 3 bases and J by 1 base, with 17 bases left in between. CDR1 and CDR2 (germline): MDHEN, SYDVKM. In DNA, the CDR3 is TGTGCCAGCAGTTTGCCCATCGGGGGAGGCGGCACAGATACGCAGTATTTT. Amino acids: CASSLPIGGGGTDTQYF.

V and J are TRBV20-1 and TRBJ2-3; D might be TRBD1 (5 bases). The length of the CDR3 is 16 residues. Germline V gene lookup returns CDR1 DFQATT and CDR2 SNEGSKA (reference sequence). Deletions cut 0 bases from V and 4 bases from J, with 17 bases between. The DNA of the CDR3 is TGCAGTGCTAGAGATCAGGGCAGTTGGATCCCAGATACGCAGTATTTT. Protein: CSARDQGSWIPDTQYF.

The rearrangement joins TRBV12-3 or TRBV12-4 to TRBJ2-1; D is ambiguous. V lost 5 bases to trimming and J lost 11 bases, with 13 bases between them. The CDR3 is made up of 12 amino acids. CDR3 nucleotide sequence: TGTGCCAGCAGTGACCAAGGTGGTAAGCAGTTCTTC. Protein sequence: CASSDQGGKQFF.

The gene calls are TRBV6-2 or TRBV6-3 and TRBJ2-2; possible D gene TRBD2, 5 bases. The CDR3 spans 17 residues. Trimming took 7 bases from V and 4 from J, leaving 22 bases between them. The germline gives CDR1 MNHEY, CDR2 SVGEGT. The CDR3 is CASTPYPGFDGTGELFF. The CDR3 coding sequence is TGTGCCAGCACCCCCTATCCGGGGTTCGATGGCACCGGGGAGCTGTTTTTT.

This clonotype was picked up many times. The rearrangement links TRBV4-3 to TRBJ1-4; unclear D gene. This CDR3 region has 16 residues. V was pared by 1 base and J by 7 bases, with 16 bases between. The germline gives CDR1 LGHNA, CDR2 YSLEER. This CDR3 reads CASSQGGPEGSEKLFF. CDR3 nucleotide sequence: TGCGCCAGCAGCCAAGGTGGCCCCGAGGGTAGTGAAAAACTGTTTTTT.

V usage is TRBV15 and J usage is TRBJ1-2, with a weak D call TRBD1 (5 bases). This CDR3 spans 15 amino acids. V lost 0 bases to trimming and J lost 3 bases, with 11 bases between them. CDR1 and CDR2 from the germline V gene are LNHNV and YYDKDF (reference sequence). The CDR3 loop reads CATSRDPGQDYGYTF. The CDR3 nucleotides are TGTGCCACCAGCAGAGATCCGGGGCAGGACTATGGCTACACCTTC.